The entry below describes one T cell receptor beta chain. The germline CDR1 and CDR2 sequences are SGHNT and YYREEE (reference sequence). Losses at the gene ends were 7 bases for V and 11 bases for J; bases not matched to a gene: 12. The CDR3 spans 14 residues. This specimen comes from a study of T-cell reconstitution after alpha-beta-depleted transplantation in children. The TCRbeta library incorporated unique molecular identifiers. Each CDR3 protein gets one entry after TCRdb re-called the PCR reads with MiXCR. Among 200,000 to 250,000 distinct CDR3 sequences, roughly 10% were seen once, and the ten largest hold 28%.

The sample was PBMCs, taken before TCRalphabeta/CD19-depleted stem cell transplant. The origin of this receptor is a child younger than two with acute myeloid leukemia, due to receive a stem cell transplant. This chain uses TRBV5-4 with TRBJ1-4; 9 bases map to TRBD1. The CDR3 DNA is TGTGCCAGCTACACAGGGGGCCCAATGTCGAAACTGTTTTTT. This gives the protein CASYTGGPMSKLFF.